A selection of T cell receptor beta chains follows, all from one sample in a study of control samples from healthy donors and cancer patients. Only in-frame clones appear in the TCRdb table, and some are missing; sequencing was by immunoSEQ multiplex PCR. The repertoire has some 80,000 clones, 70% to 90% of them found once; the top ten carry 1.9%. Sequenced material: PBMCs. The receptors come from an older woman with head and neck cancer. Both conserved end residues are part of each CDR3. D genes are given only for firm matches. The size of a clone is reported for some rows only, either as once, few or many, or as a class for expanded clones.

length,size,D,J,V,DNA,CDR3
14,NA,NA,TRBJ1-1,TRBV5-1,TGCGCCAGCAACTCCGGCACAGTGAACACTGAAGCTTTCTTT,CASNSGTVNTEAFF
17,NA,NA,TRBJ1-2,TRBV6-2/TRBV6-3,TGTGCCAGCAGTTACTCTTTCCGCGGGTCAGGTGACTATGGCTACACCTTC,CASSYSFRGSGDYGYTF
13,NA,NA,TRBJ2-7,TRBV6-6,TGTGCCAGCAGAACCCCCGGGAGCTACGAGCAGTACTTC,CASRTPGSYEQYF
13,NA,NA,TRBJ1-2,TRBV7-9,TGTGCCAGCAGCAAGGGGGTAAACTATGGCTACACCTTC,CASSKGVNYGYTF
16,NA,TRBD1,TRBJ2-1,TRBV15,TGTGCCACCAGCAGGGCACGGGGACAGGGCTTCGATGAGCAGTTCTTC,CATSRARGQGFDEQFF
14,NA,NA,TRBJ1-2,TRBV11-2,TGTGCCAGCAGCTTATTTCCAGGGTACTATGGCTACACCTTC,CASSLFPGYYGYTF
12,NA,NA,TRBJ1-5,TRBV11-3,TGTGCCAGCAGCTCCTCGTTTCAGCCCCAGCATTTT,CASSSSFQPQHF
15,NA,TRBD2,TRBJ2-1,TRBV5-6,TGTGCCAGCAGCTTCCGACTAGCGGGACGAAATGAGCAGTTCTTC,CASSFRLAGRNEQFF
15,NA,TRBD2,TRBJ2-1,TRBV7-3,TGTGCCAGCAGCCGGAGACTAGCGGGACGGGATGAGCAGTTCTTC,CASSRRLAGRDEQFF
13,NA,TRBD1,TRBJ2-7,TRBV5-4,TGTGCCAGCAGCTCAACAGGGGGCTACGAGCAGTACTTC,CASSSTGGYEQYF
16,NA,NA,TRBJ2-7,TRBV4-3,TGCGCCAGCAGCCTGAACATCGGGAGTAACTCCTACGAGCAGTACTTC,CASSLNIGSNSYEQYF
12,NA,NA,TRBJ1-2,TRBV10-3,TGTGCCACCAGTGACGGGAGCTATGGCTACACCTTC,CATSDGSYGYTF
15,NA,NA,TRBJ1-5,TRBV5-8,TGTGCCAGCAGCTGGCAGGGGAATAGCAATCAGCCCCAGCATTTT,CASSWQGNSNQPQHF
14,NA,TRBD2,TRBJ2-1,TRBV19,TGTGCCAGTAGTATGGCTAGCGGGATTCGTGAGCAGTTCTTC,CASSMASGIREQFF
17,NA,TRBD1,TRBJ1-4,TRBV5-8,TGTGCCAGCAGCTTGGAAATGGCGACAGGGGGTTATGAAAAACTGTTTTTT,CASSLEMATGGYEKLFF
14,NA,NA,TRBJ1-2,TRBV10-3,TGTGCCATCAGTGAGTCGAACGCTGGGTTTGGCTACACCTTC,CAISESNAGFGYTF
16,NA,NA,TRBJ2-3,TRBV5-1,TGCGCCAGCAGCTTGGAGGGGCGGAGAGACACAGATACGCAGTATTTT,CASSLEGRRDTDTQYF
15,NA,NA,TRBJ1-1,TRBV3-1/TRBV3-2,TGTGCCAGCAGCCAAGCCTCCACGGCGAACACTGAAGCTTTCTTT,CASSQASTANTEAFF
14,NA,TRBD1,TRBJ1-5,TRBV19,TGTGCCAGTAGTCCGGGACAGATCAATCAGCCCCAGCATTTT,CASSPGQINQPQHF
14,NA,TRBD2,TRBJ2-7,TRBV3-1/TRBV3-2,TGTGCCAGCAGCCAAGGGACTAGCGGGAGAGAGCAGTACTTC,CASSQGTSGREQYF
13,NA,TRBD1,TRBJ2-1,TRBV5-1,TGCGCCAGCAGGCAGGACAGGGGATGGGAGCAGTTCTTC,CASRQDRGWEQFF
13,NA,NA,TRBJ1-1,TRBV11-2,TGTGCCAGCAGCTTATCGGGGCACACTGAAGCTTTCTTT,CASSLSGHTEAFF
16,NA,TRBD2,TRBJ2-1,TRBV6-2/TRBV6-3,TGTGCCAGCAGCCCCGGACTAGCTTCTGCTACCGATGAGCAGTTCTTC,CASSPGLASATDEQFF
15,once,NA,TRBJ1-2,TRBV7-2,TGTGCCAGCAGCTTAGCGACAGGACTAAACTATGGCTACACCTTC,CASSLATGLNYGYTF
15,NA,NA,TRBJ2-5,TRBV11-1,TGTGCCAGCAGCTTAGATCTCGGGGGAGAAGAGACCCAGTACTTC,CASSLDLGGEETQYF
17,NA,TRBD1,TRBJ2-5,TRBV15,TGTGCCACCAGCAGAGGGAGTTCCGGGACAGTGGGAGAGACCCAGTACTTC,CATSRGSSGTVGETQYF
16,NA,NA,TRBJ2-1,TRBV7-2,TGTGCCAGCAGCGCAACTAACGGGGGAGCGAACAATGAGCAGTTCTTC,CASSATNGGANNEQFF
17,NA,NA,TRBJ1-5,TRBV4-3,TGCGCCAGCAGCCAAGAACTCACTACCCTTAGCAATCAGCCCCAGCATTTT,CASSQELTTLSNQPQHF
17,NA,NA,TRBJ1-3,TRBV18,TGTGCCAGCTCACCATCAATCCCAGAGATTTCAAGAAACACCATATATTTT,CASSPSIPEISRNTIYF
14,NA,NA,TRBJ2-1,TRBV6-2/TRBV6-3,TGTGCCAGCAGTTACTTGAGGGGTCTCGATGAGCAGTTCTTC,CASSYLRGLDEQFF
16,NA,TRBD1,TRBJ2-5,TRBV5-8,TGTGCCAGCAGCCTTGGTCAGGGGGCGTGGGAAGAGACCCAGTACTTC,CASSLGQGAWEETQYF
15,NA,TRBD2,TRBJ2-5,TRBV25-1,TGTGCCAGCAGTGCCTGGACTAGCGGCCCACAGACCCAGTACTTC,CASSAWTSGPQTQYF
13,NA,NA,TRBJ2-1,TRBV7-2,TGTGCCAGCAGCTTTAGTGGAGGGGATGAGCAGTTCTTC,CASSFSGGDEQFF
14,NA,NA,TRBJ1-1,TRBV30,TGTGCCTGGAGCACGGGCCGACCGAACACTGAAGCTTTCTTT,CAWSTGRPNTEAFF
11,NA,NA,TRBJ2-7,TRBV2,TGTGCCAGCAGTGATCTCTTAGAGCAGTACTTC,CASSDLLEQYF
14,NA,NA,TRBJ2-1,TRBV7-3,TGTGCCAGCAGCTTGGGACTTACTAACAATGAGCAGTTCTTC,CASSLGLTNNEQFF
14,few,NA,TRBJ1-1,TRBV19,TGTGCCAGTACCAAAGGGGGGGTGAACACTGAAGCTTTCTTT,CASTKGGVNTEAFF
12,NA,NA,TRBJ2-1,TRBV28,TGTGCCAGCAGGAGTAGTTACAATGAGCAGTTCTTC,CASRSSYNEQFF
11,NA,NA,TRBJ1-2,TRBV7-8,TGTGCCAGCAGTGGGGCGGGGCCCTCTCACTTC,CASSGAGPSHF
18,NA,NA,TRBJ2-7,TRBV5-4,TGTGCCAGCAGCTTGCTAGTGGGGCTTGGTGGAACCATCTACGAGCAGTACTTC,CASSLLVGLGGTIYEQYF
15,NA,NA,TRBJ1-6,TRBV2,TGTGCCAGCAGTAGTTCAAAGGGTCACGGTTCACCCCTCCACTTT,CASSSSKGHGSPLHF
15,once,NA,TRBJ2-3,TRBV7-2,TGTGCCAGCAGCCTCCAACAGGGGAGGACAGATACGCAGTATTTT,CASSLQQGRTDTQYF
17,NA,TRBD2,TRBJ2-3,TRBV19,TGTGCCAGTAGTACCCGGACTAGCGGGACTAGCACAGATACGCAGTATTTT,CASSTRTSGTSTDTQYF
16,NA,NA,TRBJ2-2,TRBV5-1,TGCGCCAGCAGCCCGCTCGGGGGGCGAAACACCGGGGAGCTGTTTTTT,CASSPLGGRNTGELFF
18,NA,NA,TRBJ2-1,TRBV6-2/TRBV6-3,TGTGCCAGCAGCCCCGGGACCCGCCCCCTTCGTACCTACAATGAGCAGTTCTTC,CASSPGTRPLRTYNEQFF
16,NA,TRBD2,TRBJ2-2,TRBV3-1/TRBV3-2,TGTGCCAGCAGCCCCCGACTAGCGGGAAACACCGGGGAGCTGTTTTTT,CASSPRLAGNTGELFF
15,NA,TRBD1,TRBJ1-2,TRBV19,TGTGCTAGTAGAAATAACAGGGGCGAAGGGCATGGCTACACCTTC,CASRNNRGEGHGYTF
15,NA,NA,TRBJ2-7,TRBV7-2,TGTGCCAGCAGCTTAAACGCAGGGCGCGGAGAAGAGCAGTACTTC,CASSLNAGRGEEQYF
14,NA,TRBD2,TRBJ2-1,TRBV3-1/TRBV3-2,TGTGCCAGAGAGGGACTAGCGGGCCTCAATGAGCAGTTCTTC,CAREGLAGLNEQFF
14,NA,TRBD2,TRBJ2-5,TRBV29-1,TGCAGCGTCGCATCCCTAGCGGGTTCCCGGGAGCAGTACTTC,CSVASLAGSREQYF
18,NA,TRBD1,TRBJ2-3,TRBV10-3,TGTGCCATCAGTGAGTTGGGACAGGGGGCAACTGGCACAGATACGCAGTATTTT,CAISELGQGATGTDTQYF
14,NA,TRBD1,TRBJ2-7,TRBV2,TGTGCCAGCAGTTGGACAGGGCCTCTGGGCGAGCAGTACTTC,CASSWTGPLGEQYF
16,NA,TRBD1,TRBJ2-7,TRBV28,TGTGCCAGCAGTCGACCTTACAGGGGACCGATCTACGAGCAGTACTTC,CASSRPYRGPIYEQYF
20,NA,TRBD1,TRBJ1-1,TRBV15,TGTGCCACCAGCAGATCCCGGGGGACAGGGTATGGACTATTGGACACTGAAGCTTTCTTT,CATSRSRGTGYGLLDTEAFF
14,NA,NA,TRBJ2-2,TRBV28,TGTGCCATCCCGGAGGGTCGGAACACCGGGGAGCTGTTTTTT,CAIPEGRNTGELFF
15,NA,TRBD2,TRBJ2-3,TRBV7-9,TGTGCCAGCAGCATCCTAGCGGGGGGCACAGATACGCAGTATTTT,CASSILAGGTDTQYF
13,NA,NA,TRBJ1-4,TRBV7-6,TGTGCCAGCAGCTTATCTTCCTTGGGGGAATTGTTTTTT,CASSLSSLGELFF
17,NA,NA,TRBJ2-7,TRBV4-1,TGCGCCAGCAGCCAAGCGGTAGCGAGGTCCTCGGCCTACGAGCAGTACTTC,CASSQAVARSSAYEQYF
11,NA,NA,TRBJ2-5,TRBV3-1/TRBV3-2,TGTGCCAGCAGCCAGTTGGAGACCCAGTACTTC,CASSQLETQYF
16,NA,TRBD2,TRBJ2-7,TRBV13,TGTGCCAGCAGCTTAGGCCCCGGGCTAGCGGGAATCGAGCAGTACTTC,CASSLGPGLAGIEQYF